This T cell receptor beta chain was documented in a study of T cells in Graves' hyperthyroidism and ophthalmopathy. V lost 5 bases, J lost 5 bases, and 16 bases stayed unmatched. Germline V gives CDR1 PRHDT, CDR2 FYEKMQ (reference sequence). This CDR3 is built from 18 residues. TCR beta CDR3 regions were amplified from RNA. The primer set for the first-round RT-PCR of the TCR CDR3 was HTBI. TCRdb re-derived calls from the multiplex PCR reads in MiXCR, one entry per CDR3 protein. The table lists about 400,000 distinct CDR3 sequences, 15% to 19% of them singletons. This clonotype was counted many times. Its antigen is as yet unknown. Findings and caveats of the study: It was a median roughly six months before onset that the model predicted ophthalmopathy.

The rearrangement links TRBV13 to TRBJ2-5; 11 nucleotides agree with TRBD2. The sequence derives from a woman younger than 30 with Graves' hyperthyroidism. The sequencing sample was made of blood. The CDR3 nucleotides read TGTGCCAGCAGCAACCAAGGGACTAGCGGTACGGTTCGGGAGACCCAGTACTTC. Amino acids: CASSNQGTSGTVRETQYF.